This T cell receptor (beta chain) appears in the sequencing data of a study of Tregs in tolerant kidney transplant recipients. Data came from immunoSEQ multiplex PCR; TCRdb stores just in-frame clones and leaves some out. The sample holds around 230,000 clones, 80% to 85% seen once. This CDR3 comprises 14 residues. CDR1 and CDR2 from the germline V gene are SNHLY and FYNNEI. Trimming removed 4 bases at V and 7 bases at J, with 13 bases between. The sequenced material came from CD4+ T cells from blood. The chain joins TRBV2 to TRBJ1-4; D gene ambiguous. The sequence derives from a human donor in good health. The CDR3 nucleotides read TGTGCCAGCAGTGCGGACGGGAGGAGTGAAAAACTGTTTTTT. It encodes CASSADGRSEKLFF.